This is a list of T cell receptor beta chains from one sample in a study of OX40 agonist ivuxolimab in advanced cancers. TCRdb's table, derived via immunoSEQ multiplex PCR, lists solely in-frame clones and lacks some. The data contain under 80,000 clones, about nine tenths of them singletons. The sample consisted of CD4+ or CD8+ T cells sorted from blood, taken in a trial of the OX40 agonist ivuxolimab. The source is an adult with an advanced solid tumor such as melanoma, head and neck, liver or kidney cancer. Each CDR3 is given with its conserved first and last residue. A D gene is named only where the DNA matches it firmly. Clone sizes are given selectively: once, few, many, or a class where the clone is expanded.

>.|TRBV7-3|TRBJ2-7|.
TGTGCCAGCAGCTTATGGGTAGCGTCCGGCGAGCAGTACTTC
CASSLWVASGEQYF
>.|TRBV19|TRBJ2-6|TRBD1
TGTGCCAGTAGTACCTTTACAGGGGCGCTCCTCTCTGGGGCCAACGTCCTGACTTTC
CASSTFTGALLSGANVLTF
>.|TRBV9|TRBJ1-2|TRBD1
TGTGCCAGCAGCGCCGGACAGGGGTACGATGGCTACACCTTC
CASSAGQGYDGYTF
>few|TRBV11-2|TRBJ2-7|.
TGTGCCAGCAGCTTAGACCCCTCACTAGTCCCCGAGCAGTACTTC
CASSLDPSLVPEQYF
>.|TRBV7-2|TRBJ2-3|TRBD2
TGTGCCAGCAGCTCGGGACTAGCGGGAGCCGGAGATACGCAGTATTTT
CASSSGLAGAGDTQYF
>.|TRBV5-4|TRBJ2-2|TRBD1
TGTGCCAGCAGCTCGGGGACAGGTAGAAACACCGGGGAGCTGTTTTTT
CASSSGTGRNTGELFF
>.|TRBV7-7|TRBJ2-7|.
TGTGCCAGCAGCTTACACGACTCCTACGAGCAGTACTTC
CASSLHDSYEQYF
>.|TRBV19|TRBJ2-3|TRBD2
TGTGCCAGTAGTATAGGAGGCGGGAGGGGCCCAGATACGCAGTATTTT
CASSIGGGRGPDTQYF
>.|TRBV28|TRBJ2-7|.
TGTGCCAGTACCCCCCTATCCGGGGAGCAGTACTTC
CASTPLSGEQYF
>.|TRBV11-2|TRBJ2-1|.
TGTGCCAGCAGCTCCCGCCCCGCCGGTGAGCAGTTCTTC
CASSSRPAGEQFF
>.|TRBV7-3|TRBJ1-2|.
TGTGCCAGCAGCGCCGAGGGGGGCAACTATGGCTACACCTTC
CASSAEGGNYGYTF
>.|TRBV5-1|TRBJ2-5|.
TGCGCCAGCAGCTTTGCGGGGCAAGAGACCCAGTACTTC
CASSFAGQETQYF
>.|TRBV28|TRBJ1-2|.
TGTGCCAGCAGTTCGCACGACTATGGCTACACCTTC
CASSSHDYGYTF
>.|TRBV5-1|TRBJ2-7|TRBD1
TGCGCCAGCAGCTTGGCCGGGACAGGGGAATACGAGCAGTACTTC
CASSLAGTGEYEQYF
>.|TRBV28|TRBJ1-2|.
TGTGCCAGCAGTTTCGGGGTCAACTATGGCTACACCTTC
CASSFGVNYGYTF